These 15 T cell receptor beta chains share one sample of origin, sequenced in a study of identical twins. One entry per CDR3 protein, called by TCRdb with MiXCR from the 5' RACE reads. The sample shows 1.5 million to 2 million distinct CDR3 sequences, less than 35% of them seen only once. The sample comprised cord blood. All receptors derive from a newborn girl in good health.

This rearrangement joins TRBV9 to TRBJ2-2; D is uncertain. The CDR3 length is 12 residues. Trimming took off 0 bases at V and 7 bases at J, with 4 bases between the two ends. CDR1 is SGDLS, CDR2 YYNGEE, per germline. The CDR3 sequence: CASSVEIGELFF. The CDR3, as DNA: TGTGCCAGCAGCGTAGAGATCGGGGAGCTGTTTTTT. Based on the CDR3 plus reference TRBV9 and TRBJ2-2, the full variable domain is DSGVTQTPKHLITATGQRVTLRCSPRSGDLSVYWYQQSLDQGLQFLIQYYNGEERAKGNILERFSAQQFPDLHSELNLSSLELGDSALYFCASSVEIGELFFGEGSRLTVL.

The J gene is TRBJ2-5, the V gene TRBV9; 8 bases are shared with TRBD2. The end of the DNA fits TRBJ2-7 better, so the J call may be wrong. Germline V gene sequence: CDR1 SGDLS, CDR2 YYNGEE. This CDR3 has 14 residues. CDR3 sequence (DNA): TGTGCCAGCAGCCCCAACCGGGGGGGGTACGAGCAGTACTTC. Protein product: CASSPNRGGYEQYF.

This clonotype was seen just once. The V gene is TRBV4-1, the J gene TRBJ2-5; 13 bases agree with TRBD2. The DNA end favors TRBJ2-7, so the J call may be wrong. Germline V gene data show CDR1 as MGHRA and CDR2 as YSYEKL. The CDR3 sequence is 14 residues long. The CDR3 DNA reads as TGCGCCAGCAGTATTACTAGCGGGAGGGCCGAGCAGTACTTC. This gives the protein CASSITSGRAEQYF.

The V and J genes are TRBV10-3 and TRBJ2-4; 7 positions agree with TRBD2. V trimming: 0 bases; J trimming: 5 bases; junction bases outside the gene matches: 1. The CDR3 covers 14 residues. Germline loops: CDR1 ENHRY, CDR2 SYGVKD. The CDR3 region has the DNA TGTGCCATCAGTGAGTCTGGGGGGGAAAACATTCAGTACTTC. As protein: CAISESGGENIQYF.

The V gene is TRBV2, the J gene TRBJ2-1, with TRBD2 as a possible D gene (5 bases). Trimming removed 7 bases from V and 7 bases from J, with 11 bases in between. This CDR3 is 12 amino acids long. Germline V gene sequence: CDR1 SNHLY, CDR2 FYNNEI. The CDR3 nucleotides are TGTGCCAGCAATGGTCGAGGGAATGAGCAGTTCTTC. The encoded protein is CASNGRGNEQFF.

In this sample, this clonotype turned up a few times. The rearrangement joins TRBV3-1 to TRBJ2-1; D could derive from TRBD1 or TRBD2 (6 bases each). Trimming stripped 4 bases from V and 8 bases from J, with 24 bases between. The length of the CDR3 is 17 residues. Germline-derived CDR1 and CDR2 are LGHDT and YNNKEL (reference sequence). Here the CDR3 reads CASSRRVKGGAVDEQFF. In nucleotides, the CDR3 is TGTGCCAGCAGCCGCCGGGTGAAGGGGGGAGCGGTCGATGAGCAGTTCTTC.

The rearrangement uses TRBV5-1 and TRBJ2-7; 7 bases align to TRBD1. Germline assignment: CDR1 SGHRS and CDR2 YFSETQ. The junction had 5 bases not matched to a gene; V was cut back by 0 bases and J by 2 bases. The CDR3 length is 15 residues. Here the CDR3 DNA reads TGCGCCAGCAGCTTGGGGAGGACAGGTACCTACGAGCAGTACTTC. Its protein is CASSLGRTGTYEQYF.

This clonotype was seen only a few times. The chain links TRBV5-1 to TRBJ1-2; 7 bases fit TRBD1. J lost 5 bases, V lost 3 bases, and 7 bases had no gene match. Germline V gene data show CDR1 as SGHRS and CDR2 as YFSETQ. This CDR3 region has 14 residues. CDR3 loop: CASSSQGVEYGYTF. The CDR3 DNA is TGCGCCAGCAGCTCCCAGGGGGTGGAATATGGCTACACCTTC. Full variable domain (rest looked up from reference TRBV5-1 and TRBJ1-2): KAGVTQTPRYLIKTRGQQVTLSCSPISGHRSVSWYQQTPGQGLQFLFEYFSETQRNKGNFPGRFSGRQFSNSRSEMNVSTLELGDSALYLCASSSQGVEYGYTFGSGTRLTVV.

The V call is TRBV10-3, the J call TRBJ2-1, with TRBD2 matching 7 bases. The end of the DNA aligns better with TRBJ2-7, so the J call may be wrong. This CDR3 is 17 amino acids long. Germline-derived CDR1 and CDR2 are ENHRY and SYGVKD. The CDR3 nucleotides read TGTGCCATCAGTGGCGGCAGCGGGGTCAGCTCCTACAATGAGCAGTACTTC. Its protein product is CAISGGSGVSSYNEQYF.

A word on this clonotype: This may arise from a read error, as a much more abundant clone is one base away. The chain joins TRBV6-1 to TRBJ2-1; 8 positions agree with TRBD2. The V gene's germline CDR1 is MNHNS and CDR2 SASEGT. The CDR3 contains 15 residues. The CDR3 loop is CASKSGTRAYSEQFF. DNA for the CDR3: TGTGCCAGCAAGTCCGGGACTAGAGCCTACAGTGAGCAGTTCTTC.

The chain joins TRBV11-1 to TRBJ2-2; TRBD1 matches 9 bases. V was clipped by 3 bases and J by 5 bases; unmatched bases: 10. This CDR3 is built from 17 residues. Germline V gene sequence: CDR1 SGHAT, CDR2 FQDESV (reference sequence). The CDR3: CASSFLLGGTGTGELFF. The CDR3 DNA reads TGTGCCAGCAGCTTCCTTCTGGGCGGGACAGGGACCGGGGAGCTGTTTTTT.

This clonotype was observed a few times. This chain uses TRBV12-3 or TRBV12-4 with TRBJ1-1; D perhaps matches TRBD1 (5 bases). V lost 2 bases and J 1 base, leaving 8 bases between the germline ends. The CDR3 covers 14 residues. The DNA of the CDR3 is TGTGCCAGCAGTTTACCTGGGGGGAACACTGAAGCTTTCTTT. Protein sequence: CASSLPGGNTEAFF.

This clonotype occurred a few times. The chain joins TRBV6-5 to TRBJ1-5, with 7 bases identical to TRBD1. Trimming at V came to 5 bases and at J to 3 bases, leaving 4 bases not matched to a gene. CDR3 length equals 14 residues. Germline V gene data show CDR1 as MNHEY and CDR2 as SVGAGI. This CDR3 reads CASSRDSPNQPQHF. The DNA of the CDR3 is TGTGCCAGCAGTCGGGACAGCCCCAATCAGCCCCAGCATTTT.

As concerns this clonotype: The junction does not match germline at one end; this may be a read error. The chain recombines TRBV27 with TRBJ2-7, with 8 bases matching TRBD1. The CDR3 covers 14 residues. Per germline, CDR1 MNHEY and CDR2 SMNVEV (reference sequence). The CDR3 loop reads CASSFRQGSSEQYF. CDR3 DNA: TGTGCCAGCAGTTTCCGACAGGGGTCCTCCGAGCAGTACTTC.

The J gene is TRBJ1-1, the V gene TRBV20-1; a weak D match, TRBD1 (6 bases). In germline, CDR1 is DFQATT, CDR2 SNEGSKA (reference sequence). V gave up 0 bases and J gave up 1 base, with 12 bases separating them. This CDR3 spans 15 amino acids. The CDR3 region is CSARDHQGRNTEAFF. DNA for the CDR3: TGCAGTGCTAGAGATCATCAGGGGAGGAACACTGAAGCTTTCTTT.